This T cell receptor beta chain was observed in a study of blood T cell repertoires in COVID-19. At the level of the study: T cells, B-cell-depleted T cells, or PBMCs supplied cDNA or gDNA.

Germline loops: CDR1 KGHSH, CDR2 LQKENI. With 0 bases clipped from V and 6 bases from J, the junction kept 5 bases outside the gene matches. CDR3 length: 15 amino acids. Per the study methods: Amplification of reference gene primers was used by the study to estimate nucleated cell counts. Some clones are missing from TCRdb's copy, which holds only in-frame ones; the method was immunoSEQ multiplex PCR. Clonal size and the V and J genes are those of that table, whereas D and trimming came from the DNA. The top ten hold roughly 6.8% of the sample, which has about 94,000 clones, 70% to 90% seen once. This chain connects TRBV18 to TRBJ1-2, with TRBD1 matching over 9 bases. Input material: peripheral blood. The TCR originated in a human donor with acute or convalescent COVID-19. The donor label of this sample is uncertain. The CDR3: CASSPPQGAMNGYTF. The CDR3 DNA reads TGTGCCAGCTCACCACCACAGGGGGCTATGAATGGCTACACCTTC.